Below, one T cell receptor (beta chain) is given with its context. The data belong to a study of T cell changes during pregnancy in multiple sclerosis. Method: immunoSEQ multiplex PCR; TCRdb's copy keeps in-frame clones and lacks some. The sample has 15,000 to 20,000 clones; approximately 86% are singletons. Germline CDR1 reads GTSNPN; CDR2 reads SVGIG (reference sequence). V was pared by 1 base and J by 8 bases, with 12 bases of the junction left unmatched. This CDR3 is built from 15 residues. The rearrangement links TRBV30 to TRBJ1-2; 8 bases are a match to TRBD1. The specimen was CD8+ T cells from peripheral blood mononuclear cells, collected after pregnancy. This TCR came from a female donor in good health, enrolled as a control in a pregnancy study. CDR3 coding DNA: TGTGCCTGGAGTGAATTTAAGCAGGGGGCTGACGGCTACACCTTC. Translation gives CAWSEFKQGADGYTF.